What follows is one T cell receptor beta chain and its context. Its target is not known. This record belongs to a study of beta chain features in type 1 diabetes. Study background: Summed over all samples, the examined sorted cells came to fewer than 120 million.

Sequenced material consisted of expressed TCRB transcripts (all of the isolated RNA was reverse transcribed). About 4 million reads was the average for naive, central memory and regulatory T cell samples. Data came from immunoSEQ multiplex PCR; TCRdb stores just in-frame clones and leaves some out. The sample consists of roughly 330,000 clones, about 13% of them appearing once. Study-wide findings and caveats: An over-representation of cells with high TCR expression could result from cDNA sequencing. A pattern of fewer insertions and more deletions at VDJ junctions was seen in type 1 diabetes patients. All four CD4+ subsets from Type 1 diabetes patients carried moderately but significantly shorter TCRB CDR3s.

The CDR3 loop spans 16 amino acids. The V gene lost 2 bases and the J gene lost 5 bases, with 20 bases spanning the gap. Germline CDR1 reads GTSNPN; CDR2 reads SVGIG (reference sequence). The sample was naive CD4+ T cells from blood. The chain links TRBV30 to TRBJ2-3; D may be TRBD2 (5 bases). The clonotype comes from a woman between 18 and 29 years old with type 1 diabetes. The CDR3 spells CAWSLNWAVGGDTQYF. The DNA for the CDR3 is TGTGCCTGGAGTCTTAATTGGGCGGTCGGAGGAGATACGCAGTATTTT.